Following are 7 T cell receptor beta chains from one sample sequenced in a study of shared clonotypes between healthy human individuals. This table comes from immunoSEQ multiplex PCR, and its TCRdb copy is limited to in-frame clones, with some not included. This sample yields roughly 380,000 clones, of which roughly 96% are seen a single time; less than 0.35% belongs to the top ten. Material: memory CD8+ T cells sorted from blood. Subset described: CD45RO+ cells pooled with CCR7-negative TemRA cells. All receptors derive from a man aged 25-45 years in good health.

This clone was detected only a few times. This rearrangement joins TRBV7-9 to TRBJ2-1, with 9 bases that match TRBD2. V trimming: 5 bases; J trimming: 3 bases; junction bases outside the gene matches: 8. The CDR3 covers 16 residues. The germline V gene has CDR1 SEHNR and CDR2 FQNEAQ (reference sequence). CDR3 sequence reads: CASSPPAGGFYNEQFF. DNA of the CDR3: TGTGCCAGCAGCCCACCAGCGGGAGGTTTCTACAATGAGCAGTTCTTC.

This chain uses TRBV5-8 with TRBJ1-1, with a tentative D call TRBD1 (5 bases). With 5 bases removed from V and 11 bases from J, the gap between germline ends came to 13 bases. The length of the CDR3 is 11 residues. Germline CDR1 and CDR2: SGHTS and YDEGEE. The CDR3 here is CASRPTRGAFF. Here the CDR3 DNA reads TGTGCCAGCAGGCCTACCCGGGGCGCTTTCTTT.

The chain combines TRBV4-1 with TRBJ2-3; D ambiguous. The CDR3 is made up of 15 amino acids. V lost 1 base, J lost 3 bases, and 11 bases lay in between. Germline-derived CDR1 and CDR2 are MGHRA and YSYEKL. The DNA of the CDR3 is TGCGCCAGCAGCCAAGCCCCTCTCTCAACAGATACGCAGTATTTT. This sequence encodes CASSQAPLSTDTQYF.

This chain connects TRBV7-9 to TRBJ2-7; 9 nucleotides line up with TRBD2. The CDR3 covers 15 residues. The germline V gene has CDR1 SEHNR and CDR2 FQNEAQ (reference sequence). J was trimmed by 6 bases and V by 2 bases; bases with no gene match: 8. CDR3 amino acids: CASSLTASGTGEQYF. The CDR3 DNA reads TGTGCCAGCAGCTTAACAGCTAGCGGGACGGGCGAGCAGTACTTC. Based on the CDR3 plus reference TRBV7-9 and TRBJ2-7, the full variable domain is DTGVSQNPRHKITKRGQNVTFRCDPISEHNRLYWYRQTLGQGPEFLTYFQNEAQLEKSRLLSDRFSAERPKGSFSTLEIQRTEQGDSAMYLCASSLTASGTGEQYFGPGTRLTVT.

The DNA for the CDR3 is TGTGCCAGCAGTTTATGGGGGGCAGCGGGACTAGCGGGAGTACACGAGCAGTACTTC. Its translation is CASSLWGAAGLAGVHEQYF. The chain carries TRBV28 and TRBJ2-7; 14 bases line up with TRBD2. Looked up from germline, CDR1 is MDHEN and CDR2 is SYDVKM. V was clipped by 0 bases and J by 5 bases; unmatched bases: 12. The CDR3 is 19 residues long.

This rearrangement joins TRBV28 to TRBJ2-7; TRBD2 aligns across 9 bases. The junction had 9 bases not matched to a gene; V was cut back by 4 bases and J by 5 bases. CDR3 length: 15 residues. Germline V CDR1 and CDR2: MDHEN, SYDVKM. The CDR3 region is CASSSIGGRANEQYF. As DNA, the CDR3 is TGTGCCAGCAGTTCCATAGGCGGGAGGGCCAACGAGCAGTACTTC.

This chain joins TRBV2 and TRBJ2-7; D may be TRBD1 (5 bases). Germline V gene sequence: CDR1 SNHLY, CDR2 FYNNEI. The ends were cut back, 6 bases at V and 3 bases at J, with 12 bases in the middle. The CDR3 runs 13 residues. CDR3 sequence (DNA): TGTGCCAGCAGGCGCCAAGGGGTCTACGAGCAGTACTTC. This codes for CASRRQGVYEQYF.